This T cell receptor beta chain was sequenced in a study of control samples from healthy donors and cancer patients. Trimming pared 0 bases from V and 4 bases from J, leaving 6 bases between. Germline CDR1 and CDR2: MNHNS and SASEGT. This CDR3 region has 13 residues. Clones were sequenced by immunoSEQ multiplex PCR, and TCRdb holds only the in-frame ones, with some missing. This repertoire includes about 200,000 clones. The clonotype was recovered from a woman in her 30s in good health. Sequenced sample: blood. The V call is TRBV6-1, the J call TRBJ1-1, with D unclear. The CDR3 region is CASSEAWFTEAFF. The CDR3 region has the DNA TGTGCCAGCAGTGAAGCGTGGTTCACTGAAGCTTTCTTT.